The T cell receptor beta chain described here comes from a study of regulatory T cells in long-lasting Graves disease. Study outcomes and limitations: Whereas new patients shared 1,000 or so public clonotypes, persistent patients shared more, at a few thousand. Favoring TRBV28, TRBJ1-2 and TRBJ2-5 was a feature seen in persistent disease.

The time point is: newly diagnosed GD, antithyroid drugs for less than 3 months. The TCR library was made from RNA that had been extracted from PBMCs in TRIzol. Arm-PCR of CDR3 regions with iRepertoire HTBI primers generated TCR beta libraries. TCRdb re-called the multiplex PCR reads with MiXCR, one entry per CDR3 protein. The sample shows a few hundred thousand distinct CDR3 sequences, 14% to 15% of them seen only once. There are a few counts of this clonotype. Its antigen is still unknown. CDR1 and CDR2 (germline): MDHEN, SYDVKM. The CDR3 is 14 amino acids. V lost 4 bases and J lost 7, with 11 bases in between. These sequences were also reported in another study, on T cells in Graves' hyperthyroidism and ophthalmopathy. That report notes: Most thyroid clonotypes with frequency above 0.001 were detected in blood.

The material was peripheral blood mononuclear cells (PBMCs), obtained at new diagnosis, from a patient treated with antithyroid drugs. The gene calls are TRBV28 and TRBJ1-6; a weak D match, TRBD1 (5 bases). The clonotype originates from a woman in her thirties or forties with Graves disease. In DNA form, the CDR3 reads TGTGCCAGCAGTTCTAGGGGCTCCAATTCACCCCTCCACTTT. It specifies CASSSRGSNSPLHF.